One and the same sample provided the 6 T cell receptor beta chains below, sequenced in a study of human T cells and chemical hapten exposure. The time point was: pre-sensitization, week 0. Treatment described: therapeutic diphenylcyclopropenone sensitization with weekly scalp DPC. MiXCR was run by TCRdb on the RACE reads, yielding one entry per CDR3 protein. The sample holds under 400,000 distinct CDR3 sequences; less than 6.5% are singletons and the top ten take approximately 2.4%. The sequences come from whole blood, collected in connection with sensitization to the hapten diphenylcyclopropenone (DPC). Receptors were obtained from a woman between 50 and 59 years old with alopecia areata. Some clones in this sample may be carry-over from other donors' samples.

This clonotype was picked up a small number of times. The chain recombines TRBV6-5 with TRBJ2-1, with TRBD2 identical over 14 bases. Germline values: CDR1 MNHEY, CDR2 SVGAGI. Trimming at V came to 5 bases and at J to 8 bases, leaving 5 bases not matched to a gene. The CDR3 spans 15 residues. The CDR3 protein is CASSMGLAGVHEQFF. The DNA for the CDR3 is TGTGCCAGCAGTATGGGACTAGCGGGGGTTCATGAGCAGTTCTTC.

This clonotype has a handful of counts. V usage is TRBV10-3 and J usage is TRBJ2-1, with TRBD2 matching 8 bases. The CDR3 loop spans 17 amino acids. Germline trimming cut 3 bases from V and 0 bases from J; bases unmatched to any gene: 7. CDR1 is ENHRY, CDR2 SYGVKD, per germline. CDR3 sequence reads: CAISDLARGGSYNEQFF. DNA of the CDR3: TGTGCCATCAGTGACCTAGCCCGGGGGGGCTCCTACAATGAGCAGTTCTTC.

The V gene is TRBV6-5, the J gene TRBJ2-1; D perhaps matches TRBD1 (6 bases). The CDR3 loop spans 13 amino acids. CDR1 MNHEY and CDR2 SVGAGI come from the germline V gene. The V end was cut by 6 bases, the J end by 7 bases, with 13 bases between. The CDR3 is CASRPRGWNEQFF. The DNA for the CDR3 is TGTGCCAGCAGGCCCAGGGGTTGGAATGAGCAGTTCTTC.

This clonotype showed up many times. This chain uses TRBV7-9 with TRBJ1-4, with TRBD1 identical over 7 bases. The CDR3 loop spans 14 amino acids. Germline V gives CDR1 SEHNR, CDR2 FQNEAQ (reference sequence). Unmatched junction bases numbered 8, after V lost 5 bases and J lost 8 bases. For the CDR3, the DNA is TGTGCCAGCAGCCATCGACAGGGACACGAAAAACTGTTTTTT. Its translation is CASSHRQGHEKLFF.

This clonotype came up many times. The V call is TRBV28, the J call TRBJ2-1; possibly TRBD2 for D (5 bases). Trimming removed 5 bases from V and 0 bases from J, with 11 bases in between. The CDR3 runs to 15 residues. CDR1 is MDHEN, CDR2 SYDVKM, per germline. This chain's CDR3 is CASSLPLASYNEQFF. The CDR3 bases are TGTGCCAGCAGTCTACCTCTAGCCTCCTACAATGAGCAGTTCTTC. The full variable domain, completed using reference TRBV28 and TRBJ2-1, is DVKVTQSSRYLVKRTGEKVFLECVQDMDHENMFWYRQDPGLGLRLIYFSYDVKMKEKGDIPEGYSVSREKKERFSLILESASTNQTSMYLCASSLPLASYNEQFFGPGTRLTVL.

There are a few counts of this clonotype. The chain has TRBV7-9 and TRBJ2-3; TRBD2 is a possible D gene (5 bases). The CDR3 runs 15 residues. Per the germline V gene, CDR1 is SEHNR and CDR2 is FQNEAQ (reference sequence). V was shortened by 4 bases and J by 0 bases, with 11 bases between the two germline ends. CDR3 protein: CASSSGVRSTDTQYF. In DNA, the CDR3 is TGTGCCAGCAGCTCCGGGGTCAGGAGCACAGATACGCAGTATTTT.